This TCR beta chain was sequenced in a study of blood T cell repertoires in COVID-19. Study overall: Nucleic acid was either cDNA or gDNA, and it came from T cells, B-cell-depleted T cells, or PBMCs.

Germline V gene sequence: CDR1 MNHNY, CDR2 SVGAGI (reference sequence). CDR3 length: 16 residues. The V and J ends lost 4 bases and 4 bases, in that order; junction bases with no gene match: 9. Sequencing was performed with immunoSEQ multiplex PCR; in TCRdb, only in-frame clones are kept and a portion is missing. The sample contains tens of thousands of clones, about 72% of which appear only once. This clone was seen just once. The V and J genes are TRBV6-6 and TRBJ2-7, with TRBD2 matching 11 bases. The sequence derives from a man older than 75 with acute or convalescent COVID-19. The sample comprised peripheral blood. The DNA of the CDR3 is TGTGCCAGCAGTTCGGTACTAGCGGGAGAGAAATACGAGCAGTACTTC. This translates into CASSSVLAGEKYEQYF.